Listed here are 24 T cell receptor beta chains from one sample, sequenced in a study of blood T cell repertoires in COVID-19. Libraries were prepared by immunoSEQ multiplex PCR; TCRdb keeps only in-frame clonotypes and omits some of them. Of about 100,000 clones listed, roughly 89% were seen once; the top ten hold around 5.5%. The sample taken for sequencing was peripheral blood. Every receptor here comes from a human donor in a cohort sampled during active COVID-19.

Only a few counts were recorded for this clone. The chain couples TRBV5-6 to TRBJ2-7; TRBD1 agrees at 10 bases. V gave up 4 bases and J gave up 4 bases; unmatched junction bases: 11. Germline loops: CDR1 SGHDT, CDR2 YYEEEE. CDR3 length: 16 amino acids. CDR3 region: CASSPPGTGALYEQYF. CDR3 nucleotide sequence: TGTGCCAGCAGCCCACCCGGGACAGGGGCTTTATACGAGCAGTACTTC.

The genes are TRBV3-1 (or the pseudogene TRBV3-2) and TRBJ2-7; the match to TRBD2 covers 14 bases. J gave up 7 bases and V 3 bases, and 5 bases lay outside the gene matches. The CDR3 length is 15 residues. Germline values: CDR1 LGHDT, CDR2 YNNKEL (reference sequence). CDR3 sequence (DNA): TGTGCCAGCAGCCATTCAGGGACTAGCGGGGGAGAGCAGTACTTC. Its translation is CASSHSGTSGGEQYF.

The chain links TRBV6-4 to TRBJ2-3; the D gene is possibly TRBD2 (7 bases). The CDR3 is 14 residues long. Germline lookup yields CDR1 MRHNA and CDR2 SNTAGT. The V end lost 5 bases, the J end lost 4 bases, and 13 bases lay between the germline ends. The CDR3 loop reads CASSLSGGADTQYF. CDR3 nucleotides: TGTGCCAGCAGTTTGTCGGGGGGCGCAGATACGCAGTATTTT.

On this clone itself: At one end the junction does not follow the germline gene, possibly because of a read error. CDR3 nucleotides: TGTGCCAGCAGCATAGCGGGAGCTGGCACCGGGGAGCTGTTTTTT. This translates into CASSIAGAGTGELFF. The chain carries TRBV7-9 and TRBJ2-2, with 9 positions matching TRBD2. CDR3 length: 15 amino acids. Germline V CDR1 and CDR2: SEHNR, FQNEAQ (reference sequence).

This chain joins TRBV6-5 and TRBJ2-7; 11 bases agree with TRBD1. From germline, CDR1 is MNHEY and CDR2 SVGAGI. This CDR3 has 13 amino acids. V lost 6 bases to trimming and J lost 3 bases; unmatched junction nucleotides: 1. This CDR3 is CASRGTGGYEQYF. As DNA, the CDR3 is TGTGCCAGCAGAGGGACAGGGGGCTACGAGCAGTACTTC.

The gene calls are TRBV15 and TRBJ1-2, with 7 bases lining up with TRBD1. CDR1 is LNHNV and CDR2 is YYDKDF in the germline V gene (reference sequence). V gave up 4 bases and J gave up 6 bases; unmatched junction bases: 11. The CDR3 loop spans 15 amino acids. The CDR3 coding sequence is TGTGCCACCAGCATAAGACCGAGGGACAGCGATGGCTACACCTTC. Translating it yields CATSIRPRDSDGYTF.

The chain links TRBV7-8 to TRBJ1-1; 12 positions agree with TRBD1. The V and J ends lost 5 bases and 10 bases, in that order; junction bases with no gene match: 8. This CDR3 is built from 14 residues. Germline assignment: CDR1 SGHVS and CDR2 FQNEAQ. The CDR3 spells CASSLTGQGARAFF. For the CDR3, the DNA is TGTGCCAGCAGCCTAACGGGACAGGGGGCGCGAGCTTTCTTT.

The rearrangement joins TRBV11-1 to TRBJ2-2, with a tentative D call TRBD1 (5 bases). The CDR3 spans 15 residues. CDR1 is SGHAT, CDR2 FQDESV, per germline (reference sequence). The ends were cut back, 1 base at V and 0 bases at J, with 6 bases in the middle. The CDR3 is CASSLGGANTGELFF. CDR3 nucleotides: TGTGCCAGCAGCTTAGGGGGCGCGAACACCGGGGAGCTGTTTTTT.

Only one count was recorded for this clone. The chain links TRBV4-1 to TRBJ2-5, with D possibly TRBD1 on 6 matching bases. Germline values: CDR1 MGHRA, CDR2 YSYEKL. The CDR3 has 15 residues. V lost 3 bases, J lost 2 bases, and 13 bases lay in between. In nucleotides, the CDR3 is TGCGCCAGCAGCCACTCCGGGACACCACAAGAGACCCAGTACTTC. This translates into CASSHSGTPQETQYF.

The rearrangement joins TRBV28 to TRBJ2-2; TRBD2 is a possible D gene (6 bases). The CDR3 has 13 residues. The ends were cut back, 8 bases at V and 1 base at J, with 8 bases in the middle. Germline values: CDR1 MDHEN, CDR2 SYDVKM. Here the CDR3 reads CASVSGNTGELFF. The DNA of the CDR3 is TGTGCCAGCGTTAGCGGGAACACCGGGGAGCTGTTTTTT.

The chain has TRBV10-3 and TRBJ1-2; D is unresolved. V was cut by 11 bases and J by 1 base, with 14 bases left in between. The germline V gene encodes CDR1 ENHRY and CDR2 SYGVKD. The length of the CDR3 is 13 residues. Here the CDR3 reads CAAAGRGNYGYTF. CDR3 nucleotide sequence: TGTGCCGCTGCCGGTCGGGGTAACTATGGCTACACCTTC.

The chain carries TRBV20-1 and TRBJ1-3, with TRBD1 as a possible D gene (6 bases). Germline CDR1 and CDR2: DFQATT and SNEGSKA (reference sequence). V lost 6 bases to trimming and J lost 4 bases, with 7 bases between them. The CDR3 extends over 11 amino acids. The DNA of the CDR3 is TGCAGTGCCGGACAGGGAAACACCATATATTTT. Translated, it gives CSAGQGNTIYF.

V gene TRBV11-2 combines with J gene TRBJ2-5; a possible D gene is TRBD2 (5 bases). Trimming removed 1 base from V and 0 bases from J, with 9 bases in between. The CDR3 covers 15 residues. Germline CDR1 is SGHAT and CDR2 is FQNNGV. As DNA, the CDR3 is TGTGCCAGCAGCTTAGTATGGGGAGACCAAGAGACCCAGTACTTC. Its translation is CASSLVWGDQETQYF.

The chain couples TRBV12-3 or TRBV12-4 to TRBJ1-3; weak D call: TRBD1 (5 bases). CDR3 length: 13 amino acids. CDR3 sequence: CATQGNSGNTIYF. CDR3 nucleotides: TGTGCGACTCAGGGCAACTCTGGAAACACCATATATTTT.

The CDR3 spells CASSVASTTTYKNIQYF. CDR3 nucleotides: TGTGCCAGCAGTGTAGCCTCAACGACTACTTACAAAAACATTCAGTACTTC. V is TRBV25-1 and J is TRBJ2-4; possible D gene TRBD2, 5 bases. CDR3 size: 17 residues. With 4 bases removed from V and 3 bases from J, the gap between germline ends came to 19 bases. CDR1 and CDR2 from the germline V gene are MGHDK and SYGVNS.

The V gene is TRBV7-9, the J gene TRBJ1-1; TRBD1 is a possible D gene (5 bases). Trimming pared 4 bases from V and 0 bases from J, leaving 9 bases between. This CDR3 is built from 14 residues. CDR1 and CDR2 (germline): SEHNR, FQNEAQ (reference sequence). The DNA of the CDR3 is TGTGCCAGCAGCTATGACAGCCTGAACACTGAAGCTTTCTTT. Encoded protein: CASSYDSLNTEAFF.

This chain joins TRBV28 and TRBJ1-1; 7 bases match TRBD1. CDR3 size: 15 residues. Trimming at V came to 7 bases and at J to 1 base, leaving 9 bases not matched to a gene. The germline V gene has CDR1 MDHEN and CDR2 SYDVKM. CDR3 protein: CASIGTAVANTEAFF. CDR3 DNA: TGTGCCAGCATTGGGACAGCAGTGGCGAACACTGAAGCTTTCTTT.

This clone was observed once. In DNA, the CDR3 is TGTGCCAGCAGCCCCAGCGGGCTTAGCACAGATACGCAGTATTTT. Translation gives CASSPSGLSTDTQYF. The chain is built from TRBV11-3 and TRBJ2-3, with D perhaps matching TRBD2 (6 bases). This CDR3 has 15 residues. Trimming took off 5 bases at V and 0 bases at J, with 12 bases between the two ends. Germline-derived CDR1 and CDR2 are SGHNT and YENEEA.

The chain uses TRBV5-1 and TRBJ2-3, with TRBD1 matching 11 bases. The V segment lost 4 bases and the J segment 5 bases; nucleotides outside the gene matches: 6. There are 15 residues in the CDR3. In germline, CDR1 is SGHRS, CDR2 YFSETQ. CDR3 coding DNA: TGCGCCAGCAGCCCCGGGACAGGGGGTATAGATACGCAGTATTTT. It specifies CASSPGTGGIDTQYF. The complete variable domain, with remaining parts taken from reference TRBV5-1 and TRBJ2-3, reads KAGVTQTPRYLIKTRGQQVTLSCSPISGHRSVSWYQQTPGQGLQFLFEYFSETQRNKGNFPGRFSGRQFSNSRSEMNVSTLELGDSALYLCASSPGTGGIDTQYFGPGTRLTVL.

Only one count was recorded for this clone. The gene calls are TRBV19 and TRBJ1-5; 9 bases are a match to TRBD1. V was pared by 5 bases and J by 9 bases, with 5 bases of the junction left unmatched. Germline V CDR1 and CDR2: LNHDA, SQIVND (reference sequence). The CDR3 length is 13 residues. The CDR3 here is CASSRDRAGPQHF. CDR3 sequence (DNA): TGTGCCAGTAGTCGGGACAGGGCAGGGCCCCAGCATTTT.

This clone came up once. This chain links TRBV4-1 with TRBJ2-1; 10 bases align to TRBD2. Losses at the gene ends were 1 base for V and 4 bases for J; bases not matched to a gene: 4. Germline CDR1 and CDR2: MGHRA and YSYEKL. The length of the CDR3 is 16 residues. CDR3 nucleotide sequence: TGCGCCAGCAGCCAAGGCGAAGCGGGAGGGTACAATGAGCAGTTCTTC. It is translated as CASSQGEAGGYNEQFF.

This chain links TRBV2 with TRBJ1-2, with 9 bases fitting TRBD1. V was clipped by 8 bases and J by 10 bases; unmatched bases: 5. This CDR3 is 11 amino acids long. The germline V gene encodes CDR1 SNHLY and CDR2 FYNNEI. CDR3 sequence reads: CASGQGLDYTF. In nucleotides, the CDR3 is TGTGCCAGCGGACAGGGGCTTGACTACACCTTC.

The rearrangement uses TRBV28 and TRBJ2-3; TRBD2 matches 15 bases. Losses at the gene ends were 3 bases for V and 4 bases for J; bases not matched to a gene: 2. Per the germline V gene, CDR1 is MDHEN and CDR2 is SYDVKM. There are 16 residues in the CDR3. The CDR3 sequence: CASSLGLAGGADTQYF. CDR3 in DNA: TGTGCCAGCAGTTTGGGACTAGCGGGAGGCGCAGATACGCAGTATTTT. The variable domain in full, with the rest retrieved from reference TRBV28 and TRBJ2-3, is DVKVTQSSRYLVKRTGEKVFLECVQDMDHENMFWYRQDPGLGLRLIYFSYDVKMKEKGDIPEGYSVSREKKERFSLILESASTNQTSMYLCASSLGLAGGADTQYFGPGTRLTVL.

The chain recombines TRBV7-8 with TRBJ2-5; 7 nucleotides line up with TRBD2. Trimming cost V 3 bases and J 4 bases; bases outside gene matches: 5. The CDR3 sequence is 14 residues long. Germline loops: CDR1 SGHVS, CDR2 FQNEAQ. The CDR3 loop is CASSFSAGAETQYF. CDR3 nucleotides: TGTGCCAGCAGCTTTTCCGCGGGAGCAGAGACCCAGTACTTC.